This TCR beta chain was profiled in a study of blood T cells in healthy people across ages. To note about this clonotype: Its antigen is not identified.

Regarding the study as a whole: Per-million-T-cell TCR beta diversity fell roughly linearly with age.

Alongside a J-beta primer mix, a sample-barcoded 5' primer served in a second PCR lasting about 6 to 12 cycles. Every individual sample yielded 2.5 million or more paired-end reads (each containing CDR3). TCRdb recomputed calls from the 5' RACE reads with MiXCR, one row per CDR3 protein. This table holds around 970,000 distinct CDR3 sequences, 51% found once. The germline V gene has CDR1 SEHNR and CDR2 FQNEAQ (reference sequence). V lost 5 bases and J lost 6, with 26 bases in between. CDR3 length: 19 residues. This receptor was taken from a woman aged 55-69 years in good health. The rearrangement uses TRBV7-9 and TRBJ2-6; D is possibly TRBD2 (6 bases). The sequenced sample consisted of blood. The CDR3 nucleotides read TGTGCCAGCAGCGCTAGCGCGTACAGGTCTATTAGGAAGGCCAACGTCCTGACTTTC. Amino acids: CASSASAYRSIRKANVLTF.